This entry describes one T cell receptor beta chain. The study amplified TCR beta CDR3 regions using RNA transcripts. A first-round RT-PCR used HTBI primers, followed by a second-round multiplex PCR. MiXCR, run by TCRdb on the multiplex PCR reads, gives a single entry per CDR3 protein. The data contain approximately 540,000 distinct CDR3 sequences, roughly 40% of them singletons. This sample is part of a study of Graves' ophthalmopathy and Graves' hyperthyroidism. Germline V gives CDR1 LNHDA, CDR2 SQIVND (reference sequence). Trimming took 4 bases from V and 7 from J; bases not matched to a gene: 10. The CDR3 totals 15 residues.

Sequencing used peripheral blood or thyroid tissue (not recorded which). The TCR comes from an adult man with Graves' hyperthyroidism. This chain uses TRBV19 with TRBJ1-2; 9 nucleotides align to TRBD1. CDR3 protein: CASSKGSGTGIGYTF. DNA of the CDR3: TGTGCCAGTAGTAAGGGTAGCGGGACAGGGATTGGCTACACCTTC.